A selection of T cell receptor beta chains follows, all from one sample in a study of shared T cell receptors in the human thymus. Some clones are missing from TCRdb's copy, which holds only in-frame ones; the method was immunoSEQ multiplex PCR. Counted here are some 640,000 clones, more than 70% occurring once; the ten biggest clones make up about 0.0094%. These data also featured in a second study, about human thymus T cells.

Sequencing used thymocytes. The receptors were gathered from a boy younger than two with a congenital heart defect. Both conserved end residues are part of each CDR3. A D gene is named only where the DNA matches it firmly. Expanded clones are given a class, and other clones once, few, many or no size at all.

CDR3 length: 13; J gene: TRBJ1-1; D gene: .; clone size: .; V gene: TRBV28; CDR3 DNA: TGTGCCAGGAGGGTTCAGGGGTACACTGAAGCTTTCTTT; CDR3 protein: CARRVQGYTEAFF
CDR3 length: 16; J gene: TRBJ1-3; D gene: .; clone size: .; V gene: TRBV7-2; CDR3 DNA: TGTGCCAGCAGCTTATCGGAGACGGACTCTGGAAACACCATATATTTT; CDR3 protein: CASSLSETDSGNTIYF
CDR3 length: 15; J gene: TRBJ2-7; D gene: TRBD2; clone size: .; V gene: TRBV15; CDR3 DNA: TGTGCCACCAGCAGAGCGAGCGGGAGGGCCTACGAGCAGTACTTC; CDR3 protein: CATSRASGRAYEQYF
CDR3 length: 15; J gene: TRBJ2-1; D gene: .; clone size: .; V gene: TRBV2; CDR3 DNA: TGTGCCAGCAGTGAGTTAATTGAGGGGGACAATGAGCAGTTCTTC; CDR3 protein: CASSELIEGDNEQFF
CDR3 length: 16; J gene: TRBJ1-1; D gene: TRBD1; clone size: .; V gene: TRBV7-9; CDR3 DNA: TGTGCCAGCAGCTTAGCGACTAGGGGGCTTGGCACTGAAGCTTTCTTT; CDR3 protein: CASSLATRGLGTEAFF
CDR3 length: 17; J gene: TRBJ2-7; D gene: TRBD2; clone size: .; V gene: TRBV5-6; CDR3 DNA: TGTGCCAGCAGCTTGGCCTGGTGGGAGGGCCCCATCTACGAGCAGTACTTC; CDR3 protein: CASSLAWWEGPIYEQYF
CDR3 length: 15; J gene: TRBJ2-1; D gene: .; clone size: .; V gene: TRBV5-1; CDR3 DNA: TGCGCCAGCAGCCCTCGACAGGTTATGGACAATGAGCAGTTCTTC; CDR3 protein: CASSPRQVMDNEQFF
CDR3 length: 14; J gene: TRBJ2-2; D gene: TRBD1; clone size: .; V gene: TRBV27; CDR3 DNA: TGTGCCAGCTATATCAGGGGGCAGGGCGGGGAGCTGTTTTTT; CDR3 protein: CASYIRGQGGELFF
CDR3 length: 12; J gene: TRBJ2-1; D gene: .; clone size: once; V gene: TRBV14; CDR3 DNA: TGTGCCAGCAGCCAAGATCTTAGTGAGCAGTTCTTC; CDR3 protein: CASSQDLSEQFF
CDR3 length: 18; J gene: TRBJ1-3; D gene: .; clone size: once; V gene: TRBV28; CDR3 DNA: TGTGCCAGCAGCGCACGCGAGGGACTGAGGGACTCTGGAAACACCATATATTTT; CDR3 protein: CASSAREGLRDSGNTIYF
CDR3 length: 15; J gene: TRBJ1-5; D gene: TRBD1; clone size: .; V gene: TRBV30; CDR3 DNA: TGTGCCTGGAGGCCTCCGACAGGGAACAATCAGCCCCAGCATTTT; CDR3 protein: CAWRPPTGNNQPQHF
CDR3 length: 16; J gene: TRBJ2-2; D gene: TRBD2; clone size: .; V gene: TRBV27; CDR3 DNA: TGTGCCAGCAGCCCTCGACTAGCGGGGGACACCGGGGAGCTGTTTTTT; CDR3 protein: CASSPRLAGDTGELFF
CDR3 length: 15; J gene: TRBJ1-5; D gene: TRBD1; clone size: .; V gene: TRBV15; CDR3 DNA: TGTGCCACCAGCAGATCCGACAGGGAAGGTCAGCCCCAGCATTTT; CDR3 protein: CATSRSDREGQPQHF
CDR3 length: 15; J gene: TRBJ1-2; D gene: .; clone size: .; V gene: TRBV14; CDR3 DNA: TGTGCCAGCAGCCCCTACGGGGTCGCCTCCTATGGCTACACCTTC; CDR3 protein: CASSPYGVASYGYTF
CDR3 length: 13; J gene: TRBJ1-2; D gene: .; clone size: .; V gene: TRBV5-4; CDR3 DNA: TGTGCCAGCAGCTTGGGGGGCGCCTATGGCTACACCTTC; CDR3 protein: CASSLGGAYGYTF
CDR3 length: 15; J gene: TRBJ2-1; D gene: TRBD2; clone size: .; V gene: TRBV2; CDR3 DNA: TGTGCCAGCAGCACATCGGGACTAGTTGGCAATGAGCAGTTCTTC; CDR3 protein: CASSTSGLVGNEQFF
CDR3 length: 14; J gene: TRBJ1-1; D gene: TRBD1; clone size: .; V gene: TRBV19; CDR3 DNA: TGTGCCAGTAGTATCCCGACAGGGGGCACTGAAGCTTTCTTT; CDR3 protein: CASSIPTGGTEAFF
CDR3 length: 14; J gene: TRBJ1-1; D gene: .; clone size: .; V gene: TRBV9; CDR3 DNA: TGTGCCAGCAGCGCACGCAGACAGAACACTGAAGCTTTCTTT; CDR3 protein: CASSARRQNTEAFF
CDR3 length: 19; J gene: TRBJ2-3; D gene: .; clone size: .; V gene: TRBV19; CDR3 DNA: TGTGCCAGTAGTATAGAGGTGGGTGACGGAGGAGGAAGCACAGATACGCAGTATTTT; CDR3 protein: CASSIEVGDGGGSTDTQYF
CDR3 length: 16; J gene: TRBJ2-5; D gene: .; clone size: few; V gene: TRBV5-6; CDR3 DNA: TGTGCCAGCAGCTTGAAGGCAGGGGGGTGGCAAGAGACCCAGTACTTC; CDR3 protein: CASSLKAGGWQETQYF
CDR3 length: 11; J gene: TRBJ2-3; D gene: .; clone size: .; V gene: TRBV29-1; CDR3 DNA: TGCAGCGTTGGGGCTACAGATACGCAGTATTTT; CDR3 protein: CSVGATDTQYF
CDR3 length: 19; J gene: TRBJ2-1; D gene: TRBD2; clone size: .; V gene: TRBV4-3; CDR3 DNA: TGCGCCAGCAGCCAAAAGGTTGGCCTAGCGGGCGCCTACTACAATGAGCAGTTCTTC; CDR3 protein: CASSQKVGLAGAYYNEQFF
CDR3 length: 16; J gene: TRBJ2-7; D gene: TRBD1; clone size: .; V gene: TRBV14; CDR3 DNA: TGTGCCAGCAGCCAAGATCGGGACAGGGTGTTGGGGGAGCAGTACTTC; CDR3 protein: CASSQDRDRVLGEQYF
CDR3 length: 13; J gene: TRBJ1-2; D gene: .; clone size: .; V gene: TRBV5-4; CDR3 DNA: TGTGCCAGCAGCTTGGGGTACAGGGAGAGCTACACCTTC; CDR3 protein: CASSLGYRESYTF
CDR3 length: 16; J gene: TRBJ1-4; D gene: TRBD1; clone size: few; V gene: TRBV28; CDR3 DNA: TGTGCCAGCAGTTCCGGACAGGGGGGTACTAATGAAAAACTGTTTTTT; CDR3 protein: CASSSGQGGTNEKLFF
CDR3 length: 13; J gene: TRBJ2-1; D gene: TRBD1; clone size: .; V gene: TRBV11-2; CDR3 DNA: TGTGCCAGCAGGAGGACAGGGACCCCTGAGCAGTTCTTC; CDR3 protein: CASRRTGTPEQFF
CDR3 length: 15; J gene: TRBJ1-2; D gene: .; clone size: .; V gene: TRBV28; CDR3 DNA: TGTGCCAGCACCCCCGCGGGGGGCACTAACTATGGCTACACCTTC; CDR3 protein: CASTPAGGTNYGYTF
CDR3 length: 20; J gene: TRBJ2-5; D gene: TRBD2; clone size: .; V gene: TRBV4-1; CDR3 DNA: TGCGCCAGCAGCCAGAACCCGGAGACTAGCGGGAGGACCCCCCAAGAGACCCAGTACTTC; CDR3 protein: CASSQNPETSGRTPQETQYF
CDR3 length: 16; J gene: TRBJ2-3; D gene: .; clone size: .; V gene: TRBV27; CDR3 DNA: TGTGCCAGCAGTTTGGGGCCTATAGGGCGGGATTATACGCAGTATTTT; CDR3 protein: CASSLGPIGRDYTQYF
CDR3 length: 15; J gene: TRBJ1-2; D gene: .; clone size: .; V gene: TRBV28; CDR3 DNA: TGTGCCAGCAGTTTACAGGGCGTCACGAACTATGGCTACACCTTC; CDR3 protein: CASSLQGVTNYGYTF
CDR3 length: 16; J gene: TRBJ2-5; D gene: TRBD1; clone size: .; V gene: TRBV14; CDR3 DNA: TGTGCCAGCAGCCGGGAGGACAGGGACCTCCAAGAGACCCAGTACTTC; CDR3 protein: CASSREDRDLQETQYF
CDR3 length: 12; J gene: TRBJ2-5; D gene: .; clone size: .; V gene: TRBV6-1; CDR3 DNA: TGTGCCAGCAGTCGCGTGAGGGAGACCCAGTACTTC; CDR3 protein: CASSRVRETQYF
CDR3 length: 15; J gene: TRBJ1-4; D gene: .; clone size: .; V gene: TRBV7-2; CDR3 DNA: TGTGCCAGCAGCGCCTCAGGTTTATTAAATGAAAAACTGTTTTTT; CDR3 protein: CASSASGLLNEKLFF
CDR3 length: 14; J gene: TRBJ2-1; D gene: TRBD1; clone size: .; V gene: TRBV10-3; CDR3 DNA: TGTGCCATCTCCGGGACAGGGGGGGTGAATGAGCAGTTCTTC; CDR3 protein: CAISGTGGVNEQFF
CDR3 length: 16; J gene: TRBJ1-5; D gene: .; clone size: .; V gene: TRBV28; CDR3 DNA: TGTGCCAGCAGTCCCCGTTCACAGCTTAGCAATCAGCCCCAGCATTTT; CDR3 protein: CASSPRSQLSNQPQHF
CDR3 length: 17; J gene: TRBJ2-7; D gene: TRBD2; clone size: once; V gene: TRBV4-3; CDR3 DNA: TGCGCCAGCAGCCAAGTCCCCGGGAGGGAGGGTTTCTACGAGCAGTACTTC; CDR3 protein: CASSQVPGREGFYEQYF
CDR3 length: 11; J gene: TRBJ2-1; D gene: .; clone size: .; V gene: TRBV25-1; CDR3 DNA: TGTGCCAGCAGAACAATTTATGAGCAGTTCTTC; CDR3 protein: CASRTIYEQFF
CDR3 length: 17; J gene: TRBJ2-7; D gene: TRBD2; clone size: .; V gene: TRBV18; CDR3 DNA: TGTGCCAGCTCACCATCGCGGCCGGGACTAACACCATACGAGCAGTACTTC; CDR3 protein: CASSPSRPGLTPYEQYF
CDR3 length: 13; J gene: TRBJ2-3; D gene: .; clone size: once; V gene: TRBV30; CDR3 DNA: TGTGCCTGGAGGTACGCCGGGGGAAATACGCAGTATTTT; CDR3 protein: CAWRYAGGNTQYF
CDR3 length: 14; J gene: TRBJ2-7; D gene: .; clone size: .; V gene: TRBV25-1; CDR3 DNA: TGTGCCAGCAGTGAGGGGCATCCTGCCAGGGAGCAGTACTTC; CDR3 protein: CASSEGHPAREQYF
CDR3 length: 15; J gene: TRBJ1-1; D gene: .; clone size: .; V gene: TRBV5-1; CDR3 DNA: TGCGCCAGCAGCTTGTGGGACACAAGGAACACTGAAGCTTTCTTT; CDR3 protein: CASSLWDTRNTEAFF
CDR3 length: 15; J gene: TRBJ1-2; D gene: .; clone size: once; V gene: TRBV4-3; CDR3 DNA: TGCGCCAGCAGCCAAGATCGGGGGGCTAACTATGGCTACACCTTC; CDR3 protein: CASSQDRGANYGYTF
CDR3 length: 15; J gene: TRBJ1-1; D gene: .; clone size: .; V gene: TRBV7-6; CDR3 DNA: TGTGCCAGCAGCCAAGGGGCAGATAGGGGCTGGGAAGCTTTCTTT; CDR3 protein: CASSQGADRGWEAFF
CDR3 length: 15; J gene: TRBJ2-1; D gene: TRBD1; clone size: .; V gene: TRBV4-3; CDR3 DNA: TGCGCCAGCAGCCAAAGCGGGGGACAGGGGTACGAGCAGTTCTTC; CDR3 protein: CASSQSGGQGYEQFF
CDR3 length: 18; J gene: TRBJ2-3; D gene: .; clone size: few; V gene: TRBV7-9; CDR3 DNA: TGTGCCAGCAGCCGCGTCCCCCGTTCGACAGCTAGCACAGATACGCAGTATTTT; CDR3 protein: CASSRVPRSTASTDTQYF
CDR3 length: 16; J gene: TRBJ1-5; D gene: .; clone size: .; V gene: TRBV29-1; CDR3 DNA: TGCAGCGCTGGGAATTTGACAGGAGATAGCAATCAGCCCCAGCATTTT; CDR3 protein: CSAGNLTGDSNQPQHF
CDR3 length: 11; J gene: TRBJ1-2; D gene: .; clone size: .; V gene: TRBV15; CDR3 DNA: TGTGCCATCGAGGGGGTTTATGGCTACACCTTC; CDR3 protein: CAIEGVYGYTF
CDR3 length: 18; J gene: TRBJ1-2; D gene: .; clone size: .; V gene: TRBV7-2; CDR3 DNA: TGTGCCAGCAGCTTCGCACCCACGGTGGGGCTTCGTAACTATGGCTACACCTTC; CDR3 protein: CASSFAPTVGLRNYGYTF